Sequencing of this T cell receptor (beta chain) was carried out in a study of blood T cell repertoires in COVID-19 (dated by TCRdb to 2020 to 2022). In the study overall: Samples from collaborators originated in the United States, Italy and Spain and spanned both the acute and convalescent phases of COVID-19. Samples were obtained from the ongoing ImmuneRACE study (first 160 participants) and from 1,254 subjects provided by 6 global collaborators. A de-identified subject ID, COVID-19 status, age in years and sex were almost always included in the sample metadata. The repertoires were released in a freely available public database intended as a resource for research on the immune response to SARS-CoV-2. The material from the prospective study consisted of cDNA or gDNA derived from T cells, B-cell-depleted T cells, or PBMCs. HLA class I and class II types, where available, came from metadata supplied by the sample provider rather than from assay-based typing. Subjects who had been exposed to COVID-19, were actively infected with it, or had recovered from it provided the deeply sampled blood TCRbeta repertoires that made up the dataset. General findings and caveats noted by the study authors: Clinical and demographic metadata were provided uncurated, with the amount varying by source and participant.

With respect to this clone: This clone's antigen is unknown. No base-level quality is on record; no much larger clone is a single base apart.

The collaborating institutions used their own protocols to collect whole blood in K2EDTA tubes. Collaborator samples were shipped for TCRbeta analysis as frozen whole blood, isolated PBMCs, or DNA extracted from either sample type. V loses 4 bases at its end and J loses 7 bases; junction bases beyond the gene matches: 4. The germline V gene gives CDR1 as MNHEY and CDR2 as SVGEGT. The CDR3, from cysteine to phenylalanine, totals 13 residues. Only CDR3 DNA remains: 39 bases, in frame from the first base. TCRbeta CDR3 regions were amplified from genomic DNA using the immunoSEQ Assay, a bias-controlled multiplex PCR. Per the authors' processing: The number of nucleated cells in each sample was estimated by amplification of reference gene primers within the assay. To quantify the absolute abundance of each unique TCRbeta CDR3 rearrangement, sequence reads were collapsed and filtered. Productive Simpson clonality was computed per sample as the square root of Simpson's diversity index over productive rearrangements. TCRdb holds this immuneACCESS table with in-frame rearrangements only. Some clones are missing; in checked studies, unresolved V genes explain under half, and the rest has no known cause. Clone size and V and J calls were adopted from that table, with D and trimming inferred from the DNA. Recorded for this sample are more than 250,000 clones; 80% to 90% of them occurred a single time. The top ten clones comprise 1% of the sample.

The source is a man aged 50-59 years with active or convalescent COVID-19. Source material: peripheral blood. The chain was built from TRBV6-2 or TRBV6-3 and TRBJ1-5, and TRBD1 aligns with 7 junction nucleotides. The bases are TGTGCCAGCAGTTCGTCAGGGGGACAGCCCCAGCATTTT. Translated, it reads CASSSSGGQPQHF.